This T cell receptor (beta chain) appears in the sequencing data of a study of T cell responses to AZD1222 COVID-19 vaccine. Regarding the study as a whole: CD4 TCRs covered the whole spike, strongest at regions 160-218 and 743-854. The donor cohort was predominantly white British with a female majority, and clonal diversity may have been underestimated.

The germline gives CDR1 GTSNPN, CDR2 SVGIG (reference sequence). J gave up 1 base and V 3 bases, and 9 bases lay outside the gene matches. The CDR3 spans 17 residues. Assay used: immunoSEQ multiplex PCR; TCRdb lists only in-frame clones, some missing. There are more than 110,000 clones in the sample; 88% occur only once, and about 3.4% lies in the top ten. A remark on this clone: Its target is unknown.

This rearrangement joins TRBV30 to TRBJ2-3; 11 bases fit TRBD2. The sample was peripheral blood, taken 28 days after the second AZD1222 dose. This clonotype was sampled from an adult who received the AZD1222 COVID-19 vaccine. Here the CDR3 reads CAWRPPPGLAGTDTQYF. The CDR3 region has the DNA TGTGCCTGGAGACCCCCTCCGGGACTAGCGGGCACAGATACGCAGTATTTT.